The present T cell receptor (beta chain) was sequenced within a study of T cells in Graves' hyperthyroidism and ophthalmopathy. Points from the study as a whole: The blood repertoire included most of the expanded thyroid clonotypes above 0.001.

V lost 9 bases to trimming and J lost 4 bases; unmatched junction nucleotides: 16. The germline V gene encodes CDR1 KGHDR and CDR2 SFDVKD. This CDR3 contains 16 residues. Many counts were recorded for this clonotype. Its antigen is as yet unknown. Amplification of TCR beta CDR3 regions was performed using RNA transcripts as template. Initially, a first-round RT-PCR of the TCR CDR3 employed the HTBI primer set. One entry per CDR3 protein results from TCRdb running MiXCR on the multiplex PCR reads. The sample contains nearly 600,000 distinct CDR3 sequences, around 13% of which appear only once. Exclusion followed for patients with uncontrolled infection, other autoimmune disease, pregnancy or lactation. The blood sample predates any ophthalmopathy symptoms, coming from first hyperthyroidism diagnosis.

The chain uses TRBV24-1 and TRBJ2-5; 7 positions agree with TRBD1. The clonotype comes from a woman aged 25 to 39 with Graves' hyperthyroidism that later progressed to Graves' ophthalmopathy. Input material: blood. CDR3 loop: CATSKGGEGRRETQYF. CDR3 sequence (DNA): TGTGCCACCTCGAAAGGGGGCGAGGGACGGAGAGAGACCCAGTACTTC.